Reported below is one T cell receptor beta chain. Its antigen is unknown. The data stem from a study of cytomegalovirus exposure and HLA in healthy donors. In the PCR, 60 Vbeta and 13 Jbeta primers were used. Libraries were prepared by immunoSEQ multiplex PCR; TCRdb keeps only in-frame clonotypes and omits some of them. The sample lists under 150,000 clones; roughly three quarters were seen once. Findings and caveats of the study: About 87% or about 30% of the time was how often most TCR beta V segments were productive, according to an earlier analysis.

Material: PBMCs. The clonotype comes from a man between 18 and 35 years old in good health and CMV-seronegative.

CDR3 nucleotides: TGTGCCAGCAGCCTTCTACCTAGCACAGATACGCAGTATTTT. Encoded protein: CASSLLPSTDTQYF. The V call is TRBV9, the J call TRBJ2-3, with no clear D. Trimming took off 4 bases at V and 0 bases at J, with 9 bases between the two ends. Germline lookup yields CDR1 SGDLS and CDR2 YYNGEE. The CDR3 runs 14 residues.